The clone carrying this T cell receptor (beta chain) was detected many times. The read finishes 3 residues shy of the CDR3 end, and the germline J gene is used to complete it. These data originate in a study of T cell clonality in common variable immunodeficiency. Equal genomic DNA amounts from CVID and control samples were sequenced. Sequencing used immunoSEQ multiplex PCR; TCRdb keeps in-frame clones, though not all of them. This sample has roughly 60,000 clones, each found more than once. Most patients and controls had Caucasian heritage. The CDR3 length is 19 residues. Losses at the gene ends were 1 base for V and 1 base for J; bases not matched to a gene: 11. Looked up from germline, CDR1 is LNHDA and CDR2 is SQIVND (reference sequence).

V gene TRBV19 combines with J gene TRBJ2-4; 9 bases fit TRBD2. The sequenced sample was peripheral blood mononuclear cells. The origin of this receptor is a person aged 18 to 75 in good health. CDR3 protein: CASSIGPAGGLNAKNIQYF. CDR3 DNA (partial): TGTGCCAGTAGTATAGGTCCAGCGGGAGGCCTCAATGCCAAAAACATT.